This T cell receptor beta chain emerged from a study of identical twins. Study-wide findings and caveats: Zero-insertion analyses could be partly confounded by invariant MAIT and iNKT cells.

CDR1 and CDR2 (germline): MNHEY, SMNVEV (reference sequence). The CDR3 is made up of 14 amino acids. V was trimmed by 5 bases and J by 0 bases, leaving 10 bases between them. Template switching supplied a universal primer site; unique molecular identifiers were carried on the cDNA. MiXCR, applied by TCRdb to the 5' RACE reads, yields one record per CDR3 protein. Counted here are about 240,000 distinct CDR3 sequences, about an eighth occurring once; the ten biggest clones make up 4%. This clonotype was seen a handful of times. Antigen unknown. Among all donors, each was a healthy Caucasian. These data also featured in a second study, about yellow fever vaccine responses in identical twins. From that second work: Twins' vaccine T cell response reportedly gave the appearance of partial convergence and partial personalization.

Sequenced: memory (CD45RO+) T cells sorted from blood. The sequence was obtained from a woman aged 18-35 years in good health. The chain combines TRBV27 with TRBJ1-1; the D is unclear. CDR3 coding DNA: TGTGCCAGCAGTCCAGAGACCATGAACACTGAAGCTTTCTTT. Its translation: CASSPETMNTEAFF.